Listed below are T cell receptor beta chains from one sample, sequenced in a study of blood T cell repertoires in COVID-19. Using immunoSEQ multiplex PCR, the repertoire was profiled, and TCRdb retains in-frame clones only, with some absent. This table has more than 85,000 clones, around 87% appearing once. The specimen sequenced was peripheral blood. The receptors come from a human donor in a cohort sampled during active COVID-19. Each CDR3 is given with its conserved first and last residue. The D gene is left open where the match is weak. Only some rows state a clone size, as once, few, many or a class for expanded clones.

CDR3 protein,CDR3 DNA,V gene,J gene,D gene,clone size
CASSLAGSGVGELFF,TGTGCCAGCAGCTTAGCTGGTAGCGGGGTGGGGGAGCTGTTTTTT,TRBV7-2,TRBJ2-2,TRBD2,-
CASSQGTSVGLAKNIQYF,TGTGCCAGCAGCCAAGGGACTAGCGTTGGGCTGGCCAAAAACATTCAGTACTTC,TRBV3-1/TRBV3-2,TRBJ2-4,TRBD2,-
CASSIYSGANVLTF,TGTGCCAGTAGTATCTATTCTGGGGCCAACGTCCTGACTTTC,TRBV19,TRBJ2-6,-,-
CASSFGAGSYEQYF,TGTGCCAGCAGCTTCGGCGCAGGTTCCTACGAGCAGTACTTC,TRBV11-2,TRBJ2-7,-,-
CSVEDPGLAGIEQFF,TGCAGCGTTGAAGATCCGGGACTAGCGGGAATTGAGCAGTTCTTC,TRBV29-1,TRBJ2-1,TRBD2,-
CASSISANYGYTF,TGTGCCAGTAGTATATCCGCTAACTATGGCTACACCTTC,TRBV19,TRBJ1-2,-,-
CASSERGRNTEAFF,TGTGCCAGCAGCGAGAGGGGGCGCAACACTGAAGCTTTCTTT,TRBV7-9,TRBJ1-1,TRBD1,-
CASSSGDYGYTF,TGTGCCAGCAGCTCCGGTGACTATGGCTACACCTTC,TRBV7-3,TRBJ1-2,-,-
CASGRDSHPIQNNQPQHF,TGTGCCAGCGGAAGGGACAGCCACCCGATCCAAAACAATCAGCCCCAGCATTTT,TRBV2,TRBJ1-5,TRBD1,-
CASSLDTNTEAFF,TGTGCCAGCAGCCTGGACACGAACACTGAAGCTTTCTTT,TRBV5-4,TRBJ1-1,-,few
CASSDTIYGYTF,TGTGCCAGCAGCGACACGATCTATGGCTACACCTTC,TRBV9,TRBJ1-2,-,-
CASSYSGPRQYEKLFF,TGTGCCAGCAGTTACTCGGGTCCTAGACAGTATGAAAAACTGTTTTTT,TRBV6-5,TRBJ1-4,-,-
CASSSVGQLVEVDTQYF,TGCGCCAGCAGCTCCGTAGGACAGCTCGTGGAGGTCGATACGCAGTATTTT,TRBV5-1,TRBJ2-3,-,once
CASSVQGAMNTEAFF,TGTGCCAGCAGCGTACAGGGGGCGATGAACACTGAAGCTTTCTTT,TRBV11-3,TRBJ1-1,TRBD1,-
CASGTSLGVYYEQYF,TGCGCCAGCGGGACATCCTTAGGGGTGTACTACGAGCAGTACTTC,TRBV4-3,TRBJ2-7,-,-
CASSFGTHNNSPLHF,TGTGCCAGCAGTTTCGGGACTCATAATAATTCACCCCTCCACTTT,TRBV6-5,TRBJ1-6,-,-
CASSFDRGSSYEQYF,TGTGCCAGCAGCTTTGACAGGGGGTCCTCCTACGAGCAGTACTTC,TRBV7-3,TRBJ2-7,TRBD1,-
CASSLMTVNTEAFF,TGTGCCAGCAGCTTAATGACAGTGAACACTGAAGCTTTCTTT,TRBV7-9,TRBJ1-1,-,many
CASSPSGTNEAFF,TGTGCCAGCTCACCCTCTGGGACAAATGAAGCTTTCTTT,TRBV18,TRBJ1-1,-,-
CAWSGTGYGEQYF,TGTGCCTGGAGTGGTACGGGTTACGGCGAGCAGTACTTC,TRBV30,TRBJ2-7,-,-
CASSVSPGGNSPLHF,TGTGCCAGCAGCGTATCCCCAGGGGGTAATTCACCCCTCCACTTT,TRBV9,TRBJ1-6,TRBD1,-
CATRLAGGYEQFF,TGTGCCACTCGACTAGCGGGGGGGTACGAGCAGTTCTTC,TRBV7-2,TRBJ2-1,TRBD2,once
CASSLAGQPQHF,TGTGCCAGCAGTTTAGCGGGTCAGCCCCAGCATTTT,TRBV28,TRBJ1-5,-,-
CASSFRGYGYTF,TGTGCCAGCAGTTTCCGGGGGTATGGCTACACCTTC,TRBV28,TRBJ1-2,-,-
CASSLVGGQQPYEQYF,TGTGCCAGCAGCTTAGTAGGAGGACAGCAACCCTACGAGCAGTACTTC,TRBV7-2,TRBJ2-7,-,-
CASSLVAYEQYF,TGCGCCAGCAGCTTGGTCGCCTACGAGCAGTACTTC,TRBV5-1,TRBJ2-7,-,-
CASSEKLTRTGSGYTF,TGTGCCAGCAGCGAGAAATTAACGAGGACAGGGAGCGGCTACACCTTC,TRBV5-5,TRBJ1-2,TRBD1,-
CASSLGTGVRGTTEAFF,TGTGCCAGCAGCTTAGGGACAGGGGTCCGGGGGACCACTGAAGCTTTCTTT,TRBV7-2,TRBJ1-1,TRBD1,once
CASSLGQGAYEQYF,TGTGCCAGCAGTTTGGGACAGGGGGCCTACGAGCAGTACTTC,TRBV27,TRBJ2-7,TRBD1,-
CASSSRTGGNEQFF,TGCGCCAGCAGCTCGAGGACAGGAGGCAATGAGCAGTTCTTC,TRBV5-1,TRBJ2-1,TRBD1,-
CASSLSYYGEQFF,TGTGCCAGCAGCTTATCCTACTATGGCGAGCAGTTCTTC,TRBV7-8,TRBJ2-1,-,-
CASSSWTAGANVLTF,TGTGCCAGCAGCTCTTGGACTGCGGGGGCCAACGTCCTGACTTTC,TRBV6-2/TRBV6-3,TRBJ2-6,-,-
CASSDRTEAFF,TGTGCCAGCAGCGACAGAACTGAAGCTTTCTTT,TRBV5-6,TRBJ1-1,-,-
CASSSETENTGELFF,TGCGCCAGCAGCTCAGAGACAGAGAACACCGGGGAGCTGTTTTTT,TRBV5-1,TRBJ2-2,-,-
CASSPSDREDTQYF,TGTGCCAGCAGCCCTTCCGACAGGGAAGATACGCAGTATTTT,TRBV5-4,TRBJ2-3,TRBD1,-
CASSLGQNTEAFF,TGTGCCAGCAGCTTAGGACAGAACACTGAAGCTTTCTTT,TRBV7-2,TRBJ1-1,-,-
CASSLDMRDEQYF,TGTGCCAGCAGCTTAGATATGCGGGACGAGCAGTACTTC,TRBV11-2,TRBJ2-7,-,many
CASSPSRGLSDTQYF,TGTGCCAGCAGTCCGAGCAGGGGGCTGTCGGATACGCAGTATTTT,TRBV5-4,TRBJ2-3,TRBD1,-
CASSPAPGAGYEQYF,TGTGCCAGCAGCCCCGCCCCAGGGGCTGGCTACGAGCAGTACTTC,TRBV7-9,TRBJ2-7,-,-
CASSEIQGRGEKLFF,TGTGCCAGCAGCGAAATTCAGGGGAGAGGGGAAAAACTGTTTTTT,TRBV21-1,TRBJ1-4,-,-
CASSIFGSNQPQHF,TGTGCCAGTAGTATATTTGGCAGCAATCAGCCCCAGCATTTT,TRBV19,TRBJ1-5,-,few
CASRPVRGEEQYF,TGCGCCAGCAGACCTGTCCGCGGGGAAGAGCAGTACTTC,TRBV10-2,TRBJ2-7,-,-
CAWSRGSKAFF,TGTGCCTGGAGTCGAGGGTCAAAAGCTTTCTTT,TRBV30,TRBJ1-1,-,-
CASSEKRTGGRNEQFF,TGTGCCAGCAGTGAAAAACGGACAGGGGGACGCAATGAGCAGTTCTTC,TRBV6-4,TRBJ2-1,TRBD1,-
CASSVARTTATNEKLFF,TGTGCCAGCAGCGTAGCTAGGACAACTGCAACTAATGAAAAACTGTTTTTT,TRBV9,TRBJ1-4,-,-
CASSRLAGTSDTQYF,TGTGCCAGCTCGAGATTAGCGGGGACGTCAGATACGCAGTATTTT,TRBV18,TRBJ2-3,TRBD2,-